This TCR beta chain was sequenced for a study of T cell responses to AZD1222 COVID-19 vaccine. This table comes from immunoSEQ multiplex PCR, and its TCRdb copy is limited to in-frame clones, with some not included. This sample has around 130,000 clones, with about 86% found just once. This CDR3 comprises 16 residues. CDR1 and CDR2 from the germline V gene are MNHEY and SVGAGI. V lost 0 bases to trimming and J lost 4 bases, with 10 bases between them. The TCR sequence derives from an adult in good health. J is TRBJ2-6 and V is TRBV6-5; possible D gene TRBD1, 5 bases. This sample comprised peripheral blood, obtained on day 0 of AZD1222 vaccination. In DNA, the CDR3 is TGTGCCAGCAGTTACTCGACAGCTCTGGGGGCCAACGTCCTGACTTTC. Protein: CASSYSTALGANVLTF.